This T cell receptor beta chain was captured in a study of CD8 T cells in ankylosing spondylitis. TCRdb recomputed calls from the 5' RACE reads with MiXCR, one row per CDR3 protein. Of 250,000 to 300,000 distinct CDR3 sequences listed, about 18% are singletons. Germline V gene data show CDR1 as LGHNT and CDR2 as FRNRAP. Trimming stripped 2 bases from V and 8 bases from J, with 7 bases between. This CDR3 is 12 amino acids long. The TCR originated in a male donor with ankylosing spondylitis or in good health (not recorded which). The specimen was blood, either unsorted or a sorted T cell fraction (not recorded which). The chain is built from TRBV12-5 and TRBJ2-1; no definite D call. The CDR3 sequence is CASGLIGYEQFF. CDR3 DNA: TGTGCTAGTGGTTTGATCGGGTATGAGCAGTTCTTC. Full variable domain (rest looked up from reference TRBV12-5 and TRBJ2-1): DARVTQTPRHKVTEMGQEVTMRCQPILGHNTVFWYRQTMMQGLELLAYFRNRAPLDDSGMPKDRFSAEMPDATLATLKIQPSEPRDSAVYFCASGLIGYEQFFGPGTRLTVL.